The 29 T cell receptor beta chains reported below all come from one sample, sequenced in a study of identical twins. TCRdb re-derived calls from the 5' RACE reads in MiXCR, one entry per CDR3 protein. The profile shows just over 450,000 distinct CDR3 sequences, over 12% of them singletons. The data also belong to a second study, concerning yellow fever vaccine responses in identical twins.

Material: CD4+ T cells sorted from blood. These receptor sequences come from a woman in her late teens or twenties in good health.

This clonotype showed up just a few times. The genes are TRBV4-3 and TRBJ2-3, with D unclear. V gave up 0 bases and J gave up 3 bases, with 16 bases separating them. The CDR3 is 17 residues long. Germline values: CDR1 LGHNA, CDR2 YSLEER. CDR3 nucleotides: TGCGCCAGCAGCCAAGATTTCGCCGGGTTTGGTACAGATACGCAGTATTTT. Translated: CASSQDFAGFGTDTQYF.

This clonotype turned up a few times. The J gene is TRBJ2-5, the V gene TRBV10-3; TRBD2 agrees at 11 bases. The CDR3 consists of 15 residues. V gave up 4 bases and J gave up 2 bases; unmatched junction bases: 3. CDR1 is ENHRY and CDR2 is SYGVKD in the germline V gene. The CDR3 DNA is TGTGCCATCAGTGGAGGGACTAGCGGACAAGAGACCCAGTACTTC. Protein sequence: CAISGGTSGQETQYF.

This clonotype occurred many times. The chain has TRBV10-3 and TRBJ1-2; 8 positions match TRBD1. Trimming removed 1 base from V and 0 bases from J; junction bases left unmatched: 10. This CDR3 region has 18 residues. The germline V gene encodes CDR1 ENHRY and CDR2 SYGVKD. The CDR3 DNA reads as TGTGCCATCAGTGAGTTGCACCCGGGACAGGCTCCTAACTATGGCTACACCTTC. This encodes CAISELHPGQAPNYGYTF.

The CDR3 coding sequence is TGTGCCAGCAGCTCGCAGGCAGGGGGTAACTATGGCTACACCTTC. It encodes CASSSQAGGNYGYTF. The chain joins TRBV7-2 to TRBJ1-2, with TRBD1 identical over 7 bases. The V gene end was trimmed by 4 bases and the J gene end by 1 base; junction bases not matched to a gene: 6. This CDR3 region has 15 residues. Germline V gene sequence: CDR1 SGHTA, CDR2 FQGNSA.

This clonotype was recorded a few times. This chain links TRBV5-1 with TRBJ2-3; the D gene is possibly TRBD2 (6 bases). The germline gives CDR1 SGHRS, CDR2 YFSETQ. The CDR3 spans 15 residues. Trimming removed 4 bases from V and 1 base from J, with 13 bases in between. This chain's CDR3 is CASSGGGLGTDTQYF. Here the CDR3 DNA reads TGCGCCAGCAGCGGTGGGGGGTTGGGCACAGATACGCAGTATTTT.

Here the CDR3 reads CASSEERGGHETQYF. CDR3 nucleotide sequence: TGTGCCAGCAGTGAAGAGCGGGGGGGCCATGAGACCCAGTACTTC. The chain carries TRBV2 and TRBJ2-5; TRBD2 matches at 10 bases. The CDR3 consists of 15 residues. Per germline, CDR1 SNHLY and CDR2 FYNNEI. V lost 1 base and J lost 5; bases outside the gene matches: 4.

The rearrangement joins TRBV20-1 to TRBJ2-7; 12 positions agree with TRBD2. The CDR3 covers 14 residues. The germline gives CDR1 DFQATT, CDR2 SNEGSKA (reference sequence). J was trimmed by 3 bases and V by 2 bases; bases with no gene match: 2. The CDR3 DNA sequence: TGCAGTGCTAGAACTAGCGGGGGGCGCTACGAGCAGTACTTC. Translating it yields CSARTSGGRYEQYF.

The chain links TRBV24-1 to TRBJ2-1; unclear D gene. CDR1 is KGHDR, CDR2 SFDVKD, per germline. CDR3 size: 17 residues. V shed 0 bases and J shed 0 bases, with 11 bases lying between them. CDR3 coding DNA: TGTGCCACCAGTGATTTGGCTACTCCGAGCTCCTACAATGAGCAGTTCTTC. Its translation is CATSDLATPSSYNEQFF.

The V gene is TRBV3-1, the J gene TRBJ1-2; a possible D gene is TRBD1 (5 bases). CDR3 length: 14 amino acids. V was shortened by 0 bases and J by 4 bases, with 9 bases between the two germline ends. Germline CDR1 is LGHDT and CDR2 is YNNKEL (reference sequence). The CDR3 sequence is CASSQDQGTYGYTF. The CDR3 coding sequence is TGTGCCAGCAGCCAAGATCAGGGTACCTATGGCTACACCTTC.

This chain uses TRBV27 with TRBJ1-1; D is unresolved. V lost 6 bases, J lost 1 base, and 9 bases lay in between. The CDR3 is 13 amino acids. In germline, CDR1 is MNHEY, CDR2 SMNVEV (reference sequence). CDR3 region: CASRMGENTEAFF. The CDR3, as DNA: TGTGCCAGCAGGATGGGAGAGAACACTGAAGCTTTCTTT.

CDR3 loop: CASSPRQGIPGEQFF. The CDR3 region has the DNA TGTGCCAGCAGCCCTAGACAGGGCATCCCGGGGGAGCAGTTCTTC. The chain carries TRBV7-2 and TRBJ2-1; 7 nucleotides align to TRBD1. This CDR3 is 15 amino acids long. Germline V CDR1 and CDR2: SGHTA, FQGNSA. With V trimmed by 5 bases and J by 10 bases, 14 bases remained unmatched. The whole variable domain, remainder taken from reference TRBV7-2 and TRBJ2-1, is GAGVSQSPSNKVTEKGKDVELRCDPISGHTALYWYRQSLGQGLEFLIYFQGNSAPDKSGLPSDRFSAERTGGSVSTLTIQRTQQEDSAVYLCASSPRQGIPGEQFFGPGTRLTVL.

CDR3 nucleotides: TGTGCCAGCAGTCCCGGGTCTCAGAATTCACCCCTCCACTTT. Translating it yields CASSPGSQNSPLHF. The chain joins TRBV6-2 or TRBV6-3 to TRBJ1-6; unclear D gene. The V and J ends lost 5 bases and 7 bases respectively, with 12 bases between them. CDR3 length: 14 residues. Germline V gene lookup returns CDR1 MNHEY and CDR2 SVGEGT.

Written as DNA, the CDR3 is TGTGCCAGCAGACATAAAATGGGACTAGCGGGGTCTGAGACCCAGTACTTC. It codes for CASRHKMGLAGSETQYF. The J gene is TRBJ2-5, the V gene TRBV7-9; TRBD2 matches at 13 bases. The CDR3 runs to 17 residues. V was pared by 6 bases and J by 5 bases, with 12 bases of the junction left unmatched. In germline, CDR1 is SEHNR, CDR2 FQNEAQ (reference sequence).

The chain uses TRBV27 and TRBJ2-3, with a tentative D call TRBD2 (5 bases). V lost 6 bases and J 5 bases, leaving 24 bases between the germline ends. The CDR3 totals 17 residues. Germline CDR1 reads MNHEY; CDR2 reads SMNVEV (reference sequence). The CDR3 nucleotides are TGTGCCAGCAGCCATAAGATGGATAGCCTAGCAATAGATACGCAGTATTTT. The encoded protein is CASSHKMDSLAIDTQYF.

The chain couples TRBV7-8 to TRBJ2-7; 7 bases map to TRBD1. Trimming cost V 4 bases and J 1 base; bases outside gene matches: 7. The CDR3 totals 15 residues. Germline V gene data show CDR1 as SGHVS and CDR2 as FQNEAQ. CDR3: CASSSPRTGSYEQYF. The DNA of the CDR3 is TGTGCCAGCAGCTCCCCCCGGACAGGTTCCTACGAGCAGTACTTC. Filled out from reference TRBV7-8 and TRBJ2-7, the complete variable domain reads GAGVSQSPRYKVAKRGQDVALRCDPISGHVSLFWYQQALGQGPEFLTYFQNEAQLDKSGLPSDRFFAERPEGSVSTLKIQRTQQEDSAVYLCASSSPRTGSYEQYFGPGTRLTVT.

The sample holds a few counts of this clonotype. This chain uses TRBV15 with TRBJ2-5; 9 bases match TRBD1. The germline V gene has CDR1 LNHNV and CDR2 YYDKDF (reference sequence). This CDR3 has 15 amino acids. Germline trimming cut 6 bases from V and 0 bases from J; bases unmatched to any gene: 5. The CDR3 DNA follows: TGTGCCACCAGGACAGGGGGGTCTTACCAAGAGACCCAGTACTTC. It is translated as CATRTGGSYQETQYF.

V usage is TRBV28 and J usage is TRBJ2-7, with D perhaps matching TRBD1 (5 bases). This CDR3 has 14 residues. V was pared by 5 bases and J by 7 bases, with 18 bases between. Germline CDR1 reads MDHEN; CDR2 reads SYDVKM. CDR3 in DNA: TGTGCCAGCAGTCCACAAGAATGGGGCAGGGAGCAGTACTTC. Translation: CASSPQEWGREQYF.

This clonotype has more than one count but fewer than ten. This sequence joins TRBV27 and TRBJ1-6, with D uncertain. The germline V gene encodes CDR1 MNHEY and CDR2 SMNVEV (reference sequence). The CDR3 length is 14 residues. The V gene lost 2 bases and the J gene lost 13 bases, with 15 bases spanning the gap. The CDR3: CASSLDERRFPLHF. The DNA of the CDR3 is TGTGCCAGCAGTTTAGATGAGCGGCGGTTCCCCCTCCACTTT.

The chain carries TRBV25-1 and TRBJ1-4; D might be TRBD1 (5 bases). Germline V gives CDR1 MGHDK, CDR2 SYGVNS. Trimming cost V 2 bases and J 8 bases, with 15 bases left between them. This CDR3 has 15 amino acids. CDR3 in DNA: TGTGCCAGCAGTGAACCCGCGGGGCAGGGAGAAAAACTGTTTTTT. Protein: CASSEPAGQGEKLFF.

The chain couples TRBV7-2 to TRBJ2-3; 7 positions agree with TRBD2. The CDR3 runs 16 residues. Germline V gene data show CDR1 as SGHTA and CDR2 as FQGNSA. The V and J ends lost 5 bases and 2 bases, in that order; junction bases with no gene match: 10. In DNA, the CDR3 is TGTGCCAGCAGCCGAACCCTTAGCGGGTTCACAGATACGCAGTATTTT. Translated: CASSRTLSGFTDTQYF.

This clonotype was seen more than once but under ten times. V gene TRBV24-1 combines with J gene TRBJ2-2, with TRBD2 matching 9 bases. The V gene end was trimmed by 3 bases and the J gene end by 4 bases; junction bases not matched to a gene: 11. The germline V gene encodes CDR1 KGHDR and CDR2 SFDVKD. The CDR3 loop spans 18 amino acids. The CDR3 region has the DNA TGTGCCACCAGTGATCCGTCCAGCGGGGGGTCCCTCACCGGGGAGCTGTTTTTT. Protein product: CATSDPSSGGSLTGELFF.

The sample holds a few counts of this clonotype. The chain combines TRBV12-3 or TRBV12-4 with TRBJ2-5, with a weak D call TRBD2 (6 bases). This CDR3 is 17 amino acids long. Trimming took off 5 bases at V and 7 bases at J, with 26 bases between the two ends. The CDR3: CASSLIGEERFFWTQYF. In nucleotides, the CDR3 is TGTGCCAGCAGTCTAATAGGGGAGGAGCGGTTTTTTTGGACCCAGTACTTC.

In this sample, this clonotype turned up a few times. The chain couples TRBV12-3 or TRBV12-4 to TRBJ2-5, with a possible D match to TRBD2 (5 bases). The length of the CDR3 is 13 residues. V was shortened by 6 bases and J by 4 bases, with 12 bases between the two germline ends. The chain's CDR3 is CASSPPRVETQYF. CDR3 nucleotides: TGTGCCAGCAGCCCTCCGAGGGTAGAGACCCAGTACTTC.

This clonotype was picked up a small number of times. The chain employs TRBV7-2 and TRBJ2-6; D ambiguous. The germline V and J ends were trimmed by 1 base and 4 bases, with 8 bases remaining between them. Looked up from germline, CDR1 is SGHTA and CDR2 is FQGNSA. CDR3 length: 15 amino acids. The CDR3 DNA follows: TGTGCCAGCAGCTTAGATGGTCTGGGGGCCAACGTCCTGACTTTC. It translates to CASSLDGLGANVLTF. Drawing the rest from reference TRBV7-2 and TRBJ2-6, the complete variable domain is GAGVSQSPSNKVTEKGKDVELRCDPISGHTALYWYRQSLGQGLEFLIYFQGNSAPDKSGLPSDRFSAERTGGSVSTLTIQRTQQEDSAVYLCASSLDGLGANVLTFGAGSRLTVL.

A few counts support this clonotype. The gene calls are TRBV24-1 and TRBJ2-2; TRBD1 aligns across 9 bases. The CDR3 extends over 17 amino acids. CDR1 is KGHDR and CDR2 is SFDVKD in the germline V gene. CDR3 in DNA: TGTGCTACAGGGGGCAGGGGACCACAACCGGACACCGGGGAGCTGTTTTTT. It codes for CATGGRGPQPDTGELFF.

The chain links TRBV28 to TRBJ2-7, with 14 bases matching TRBD2. The junction had 9 bases not matched to a gene; V was cut back by 8 bases and J by 6 bases. CDR3 length: 15 amino acids. Germline V CDR1 and CDR2: MDHEN, SYDVKM. CDR3 DNA: TGTGCCAGCGGAAAAGGGACTAGCGGGAGTGCCGAGCAGTACTTC. It codes for CASGKGTSGSAEQYF.

This clonotype was counted a few times. The CDR3 region has the DNA TGCGCCAGCAGCCAGCGGCGGGACAACACCGGGGAGCTGTTTTTT. This codes for CASSQRRDNTGELFF. The rearrangement uses TRBV4-1 and TRBJ2-2, with D possibly being TRBD2 (6 bases). From germline, CDR1 is MGHRA and CDR2 YSYEKL. The CDR3 is 15 residues long. The V gene lost 3 bases and the J gene lost 2 bases, with 10 bases spanning the gap.

A few counts support this clonotype. The chain is built from TRBV2 and TRBJ1-4; TRBD1 agrees at 7 bases. With 6 bases clipped from V and 1 base from J, the junction kept 11 bases outside the gene matches. The V gene's germline CDR1 is SNHLY and CDR2 FYNNEI. This CDR3 has 17 residues. CDR3 sequence (DNA): TGTGCCAGCAGGGCGAGGCAGGGGGAAAGAACTAATGAAAAACTGTTTTTT. Its protein product is CASRARQGERTNEKLFF.

This clonotype has more than one count but fewer than ten. The rearrangement joins TRBV5-1 to TRBJ1-1, with 7 nucleotides matching TRBD1. This CDR3 contains 17 residues. Germline CDR1 SGHRS, CDR2 YFSETQ. The ends lost 3 bases at V and 7 bases at J; junction bases unmatched: 18. The CDR3 spells CASSSKKKTGTAYEAFF. CDR3 coding DNA: TGCGCCAGCAGCTCTAAGAAGAAAACCGGGACAGCGTATGAAGCTTTCTTT.